These 27 T cell receptor beta chains were all obtained from the same sample, sequenced in a study of blood T cell repertoires in COVID-19. TCRdb's table, derived via immunoSEQ multiplex PCR, lists solely in-frame clones and lacks some. The data show roughly 100,000 clones, roughly 85% seen once. The sequenced sample consisted of peripheral blood. These receptors came from a man between 50 and 59 years old in a cohort sampled during active COVID-19.

V usage is TRBV5-4 and J usage is TRBJ2-3; tentatively, D is TRBD1 (5 bases). Trimming took 0 bases from V and 5 from J, leaving 16 bases between them. The CDR3 is 16 amino acids. The germline gives CDR1 SGHNT, CDR2 YYREEE (reference sequence). CDR3 loop: CASSLVGQGEVDTQYF. CDR3 bases: TGTGCCAGCAGCTTGGTTGGGCAGGGCGAGGTAGATACGCAGTATTTT.

The chain uses TRBV6-5 and TRBJ1-3, with 7 positions matching TRBD1. V shed 4 bases, J shed 2 bases, and the junction held 5 bases outside the gene matches. Germline V gene sequence: CDR1 MNHEY, CDR2 SVGAGI. The CDR3 has 15 amino acids. CDR3 nucleotide sequence: TGTGCCAGCAGTTCGACAGGGAACCCTGGAAACACCATATATTTT. Amino acid sequence: CASSSTGNPGNTIYF.

CDR3 amino acids: CASSLVFGREGEQFF. CDR3 coding DNA: TGCGCCAGCAGCTTGGTTTTCGGCCGGGAAGGTGAGCAGTTCTTC. The chain has TRBV5-1 and TRBJ2-1; TRBD2 is a possible D gene (5 bases). V was pared by 0 bases and J by 9 bases, with 16 bases between. This CDR3 is built from 15 residues. Germline V gene lookup returns CDR1 SGHRS and CDR2 YFSETQ.

The chain is built from TRBV9 and TRBJ1-5; D remains unclear. The CDR3 is 13 amino acids. From germline, CDR1 is SGDLS and CDR2 YYNGEE. Trimming took 0 bases from V and 4 from J, leaving 5 bases between them. CDR3 sequence reads: CASSVAVNQPQHF. The CDR3 coding sequence is TGTGCCAGCAGCGTAGCGGTGAATCAGCCCCAGCATTTT.

The rearrangement links TRBV5-5 to TRBJ2-7, with 7 bases that match TRBD1. This CDR3 spans 11 amino acids. The V gene's germline CDR1 is SGHKS and CDR2 YYEKEE (reference sequence). V was clipped by 3 bases and J by 7 bases; unmatched bases: 1. The CDR3 sequence: CASSSGQEQYV. The DNA for the CDR3 is TGTGCCAGCAGCTCGGGACAGGAGCAGTACGTC.

The chain links TRBV5-6 to TRBJ2-7; TRBD2 matches at 9 bases. Germline V gene data show CDR1 as SGHDT and CDR2 as YYEEEE. The CDR3 extends over 17 amino acids. Losses at the gene ends were 3 bases for V and 2 bases for J; bases not matched to a gene: 12. The chain's CDR3 is CASSSHLLAGKPYEQYV. The DNA of the CDR3 is TGTGCCAGCAGCTCTCACCTCCTAGCGGGGAAACCCTACGAGCAGTACGTC.

This clone was detected only a few times. The CDR3 here is CSVEVRDNTEAFF. As DNA, the CDR3 is TGCAGCGTTGAAGTCAGGGATAACACTGAAGCTTTCTTT. J is TRBJ1-1 and V is TRBV29-1; the D gene is possibly TRBD1 (5 bases). The CDR3 runs 13 residues. V was trimmed by 1 base and J by 2 bases, leaving 8 bases between them. Germline loops: CDR1 SQVTM, CDR2 ANQGSEA.

CDR3 in amino acids: CASSPGTQNQPQHF. The CDR3 DNA follows: TGTGCCAGCAGTCCCGGGACACAGAATCAGCCCCAGCATTTT. This chain joins TRBV2 and TRBJ1-5; D might be TRBD1 (6 bases). The CDR3 loop spans 14 amino acids. Looked up from germline, CDR1 is SNHLY and CDR2 is FYNNEI. Trimming pared 5 bases from V and 4 bases from J, leaving 12 bases between.

The chain combines TRBV5-4 with TRBJ2-5; TRBD2 agrees at 7 bases. The J segment lost 7 bases and the V segment lost 4 bases, leaving 13 bases of the junction unmatched. CDR1 and CDR2 (germline): SGHNT, YYREEE (reference sequence). The CDR3 is 15 amino acids. The CDR3 region has the DNA TGTGCCAGCAGCAGTTTCGGGGGGAGGTTTGGGACCCAGTACTTC. Amino acid sequence: CASSSFGGRFGTQYF. Full variable domain (rest looked up from reference TRBV5-4 and TRBJ2-5): ETGVTQSPTHLIKTRGQQVTLRCSSQSGHNTVSWYQQALGQGPQFIFQYYREEENGRGNFPPRFSGLQFPNYSSELNVNALELDDSALYLCASSSFGGRFGTQYFGPGTRLLVL.

The chain couples TRBV7-6 to TRBJ2-2; 12 bases are shared with TRBD2. V lost 5 bases and J lost 0; bases outside the gene matches: 7. CDR3 length equals 18 residues. Per germline, CDR1 SGHVS and CDR2 FNYEAQ. As DNA, the CDR3 is TGTGCCAGCAGCCTGAGACTAGCGGGGGCCACGAACACCGGGGAGCTGTTTTTT. It encodes CASSLRLAGATNTGELFF.

V gene TRBV19 combines with J gene TRBJ1-2; 7 nucleotides align to TRBD1. Germline V gene data show CDR1 as LNHDA and CDR2 as SQIVND (reference sequence). The CDR3 is made up of 14 amino acids. The J segment lost 8 bases and the V segment lost 8 bases, leaving 14 bases of the junction unmatched. In nucleotides, the CDR3 is TGTGCCAGTGACCCCGGAACAGGGGTCGGCGGCTACACCTTC. Encoded protein: CASDPGTGVGGYTF. Looking up the rest from reference TRBV19 and TRBJ1-2 gives the full variable domain: DGGITQSPKYLFRKEGQNVTLSCEQNLNHDAMYWYRQDPGQGLRLIYYSQIVNDFQKGDIAEGYSVSREKKESFPLTVTSAQKNPTAFYLCASDPGTGVGGYTFGSGTRLTVV.

This chain joins TRBV6-1 and TRBJ1-2, with TRBD1 matching over 7 bases. CDR3 size: 14 residues. Germline lookup yields CDR1 MNHNS and CDR2 SASEGT. J was trimmed by 3 bases and V by 0 bases; bases with no gene match: 1. CDR3 sequence (DNA): TGTGCCAGCAGTGAAGCTCAGGGGGACTATGGCTACACCTTC. Protein: CASSEAQGDYGYTF.

The rearrangement uses TRBV5-5 and TRBJ1-4; possibly TRBD1 for D (6 bases). CDR1 and CDR2 from the germline V gene are SGHKS and YYEKEE (reference sequence). There are 16 residues in the CDR3. The V and J ends lost 0 bases and 2 bases respectively, with 11 bases between them. CDR3 coding DNA: TGTGCCAGCAGCTTGGCCCCGGGGGGCACTAATGAAAAACTGTTTTTT. Residues: CASSLAPGGTNEKLFF.

This sequence joins TRBV19 and TRBJ1-3, with a weak D call TRBD1 (5 bases). The CDR3 is 13 amino acids. The V gene's germline CDR1 is LNHDA and CDR2 SQIVND (reference sequence). Trimming removed 8 bases at V and 1 base at J, with 9 bases between. For the CDR3, the DNA is TGTGCCAGTCAGGGTTTTTCTGGAAACACCATATATTTT. Protein sequence: CASQGFSGNTIYF.

This chain joins TRBV11-1 and TRBJ2-1, with 8 nucleotides matching TRBD2. The CDR3 extends over 15 amino acids. Unmatched junction bases numbered 6, after V lost 4 bases and J lost 4 bases. From germline, CDR1 is SGHAT and CDR2 FQDESV (reference sequence). The CDR3 DNA reads as TGTGCCAGCAGCTGGGCACTAGCGGATTACAATGAGCAGTTCTTC. This gives the protein CASSWALADYNEQFF.

The chain has TRBV30 and TRBJ1-6; no firm D call. The CDR3 loop spans 13 amino acids. CDR1 is GTSNPN, CDR2 SVGIG, per germline (reference sequence). Between the trimmed V and J ends, which lost 0 bases and 8 bases, there was a span of 8 bases. The CDR3 DNA is TGTGCCTGGAGTGTGGGGAGGGATTCACCCCTCCACTTT. It is translated as CAWSVGRDSPLHF. Complete variable domain (other parts from reference TRBV30 and TRBJ1-6): SQTIHQWPATLVQPVGSPLSLECTVEGTSNPNLYWYRQAAGRGLQLLFYSVGIGQISSEVPQNLSASRPQDRQFILSSKKLLLSDSGFYLCAWSVGRDSPLHFGNGTRLTVT.

The V and J genes are TRBV15 and TRBJ2-3; TRBD1 aligns across 12 bases. This CDR3 is built from 15 residues. Trimming at V came to 4 bases and at J to 5 bases, leaving 4 bases not matched to a gene. Per the germline V gene, CDR1 is LNHNV and CDR2 is YYDKDF (reference sequence). The CDR3 sequence is CATSTRDRGRDTQYF. The DNA for the CDR3 is TGTGCCACCAGCACCCGGGACAGGGGGCGAGATACGCAGTATTTT.

The J gene is TRBJ2-7, the V gene TRBV5-6, with 8 nucleotides matching TRBD1. From germline, CDR1 is SGHDT and CDR2 YYEEEE. CDR3 length: 15 amino acids. V lost 4 bases to trimming and J lost 0 bases; unmatched junction nucleotides: 6. Here the CDR3 DNA reads TGTGCCAGCAGCCTAATGGGACAGGACTCCTACGAGCAGTACTTC. It yields the protein CASSLMGQDSYEQYF.

The genes are TRBV5-6 and TRBJ2-2; 14 bases match TRBD2. The CDR3 loop spans 19 amino acids. V dropped 3 bases and J dropped 4; count of bases not matched to a gene: 11. Germline values: CDR1 SGHDT, CDR2 YYEEEE. For the CDR3, the DNA is TGTGCCAGCAGCTCCTCCCCCGGGACTAGCGGGGGATCCACCGGGGAGCTGTTTTTT. Translating it yields CASSSSPGTSGGSTGELFF.

The V call is TRBV11-2, the J call TRBJ2-7; 8 bases line up with TRBD2. Germline CDR1 reads SGHAT; CDR2 reads FQNNGV. There are 14 residues in the CDR3. V dropped 1 base and J dropped 5; count of bases not matched to a gene: 4. The CDR3 here is CASSLGGTSNEQYF. CDR3 bases: TGTGCCAGCAGCTTAGGCGGGACTAGTAACGAGCAGTACTTC.

This clone was recorded once. The rearrangement uses TRBV15 and TRBJ2-5; tentative D call: TRBD1 (6 bases). Germline V CDR1 and CDR2: LNHNV, YYDKDF (reference sequence). The CDR3 runs 16 residues. V was cut by 4 bases and J by 2 bases, with 17 bases left in between. The CDR3 sequence is CATSTARDTKQETQYF. Written as DNA, the CDR3 is TGTGCCACCAGCACCGCCCGGGACACCAAACAAGAGACCCAGTACTTC. The variable domain in full, completed from reference TRBV15 and TRBJ2-5, reads DAMVIQNPRYQVTQFGKPVTLSCSQTLNHNVMYWYQQKSSQAPKLLFHYYDKDFNNEADTPDNFQSRRPNTSFCFLDIRSPGLGDTAMYLCATSTARDTKQETQYFGPGTRLLVL.

The rearrangement uses TRBV2 and TRBJ1-2; weak D call: TRBD1 (6 bases). Germline CDR1 and CDR2: SNHLY and FYNNEI. CDR3 length equals 15 residues. V was trimmed by 1 base and J by 1 base, leaving 10 bases between them. The chain's CDR3 is CASSEGRGYNYGYTF. In DNA form, the CDR3 reads TGTGCCAGCAGTGAAGGAAGGGGGTATAACTATGGCTACACCTTC.

The J gene is TRBJ2-5, the V gene TRBV5-8; 10 bases map to TRBD1. Germline values: CDR1 SGHTS, CDR2 YDEGEE. This CDR3 is 15 amino acids long. V was clipped by 2 bases and J by 5 bases; unmatched bases: 6. The CDR3 reads CASSFMTGGLETQYF. CDR3 nucleotides: TGTGCCAGCAGCTTTATGACAGGGGGCCTCGAGACCCAGTACTTC.

The table lists this clone with a count of one. This chain joins TRBV2 and TRBJ2-1; possible D gene TRBD2, 6 bases. This CDR3 is built from 15 residues. The V and J ends lost 2 bases and 0 bases respectively, with 8 bases between them. Germline V gives CDR1 SNHLY, CDR2 FYNNEI. The CDR3 bases are TGTGCCAGCAGTGAACGCGGGACCTCCTACAATGAGCAGTTCTTC. Translating it yields CASSERGTSYNEQFF.

The V and J genes are TRBV7-2 and TRBJ2-1; perhaps TRBD1 as D (6 bases). The germline CDR1 and CDR2 sequences are SGHTA and FQGNSA. V lost 5 bases, J lost 3 bases, and 14 bases lay in between. The CDR3 has 15 residues. The CDR3 DNA reads as TGTGCCAGCAGCCGTACCGGGACAATCTACAATGAGCAGTTCTTC. It codes for CASSRTGTIYNEQFF. The entire variable domain, with the rest obtained from reference TRBV7-2 and TRBJ2-1, is as follows: GAGVSQSPSNKVTEKGKDVELRCDPISGHTALYWYRQSLGQGLEFLIYFQGNSAPDKSGLPSDRFSAERTGGSVSTLTIQRTQQEDSAVYLCASSRTGTIYNEQFFGPGTRLTVL.

This clone was seen a single time. The CDR3 DNA sequence: TGCAGCGCCACGACAGGGTGGGGTAGCAATCAGCCCCAGCATTTT. This sequence encodes CSATTGWGSNQPQHF. V and J are TRBV29-1 and TRBJ1-5, with 7 bases fitting TRBD1. V shed 7 bases and J 0 bases; nucleotides not matched to a gene: 9. Per germline, CDR1 SQVTM and CDR2 ANQGSEA. The CDR3 has 15 amino acids.

The rearrangement joins TRBV25-1 to TRBJ2-7; the match to TRBD1 covers 9 bases. The germline CDR1 and CDR2 sequences are MGHDK and SYGVNS. The CDR3 is 14 residues long. V gave up 5 bases and J gave up 5 bases; unmatched junction bases: 7. CDR3 sequence: CASSPWTGEDEQYF. CDR3 coding DNA: TGTGCCAGCAGTCCGTGGACAGGGGAGGACGAGCAGTACTTC.